This TCR beta chain is from a study of beta chain features in type 1 diabetes. V was cut by 2 bases and J by 1 base, with 11 bases left in between. This CDR3 is 15 amino acids long. Per the germline V gene, CDR1 is LNHDA and CDR2 is SQIVND (reference sequence). Isolated RNA was reverse transcribed in full, so expressed TCRB transcripts were sequenced. Measured with immunoSEQ multiplex PCR; TCRdb has only the in-frame clones, and not every one. The table includes 200,000 to 250,000 clones, around 9.6% detected once. The J gene is TRBJ1-1, the V gene TRBV19; D is perhaps TRBD1 (6 bases). What was sequenced was naive CD4+ T cells from blood. The clonotype originates from a woman aged 18-29 years in good health. The CDR3 DNA follows: TGTGCCAGTAGTATATTGGGGGCGAAGAACACTGAAGCTTTCTTT. It is translated as CASSILGAKNTEAFF.